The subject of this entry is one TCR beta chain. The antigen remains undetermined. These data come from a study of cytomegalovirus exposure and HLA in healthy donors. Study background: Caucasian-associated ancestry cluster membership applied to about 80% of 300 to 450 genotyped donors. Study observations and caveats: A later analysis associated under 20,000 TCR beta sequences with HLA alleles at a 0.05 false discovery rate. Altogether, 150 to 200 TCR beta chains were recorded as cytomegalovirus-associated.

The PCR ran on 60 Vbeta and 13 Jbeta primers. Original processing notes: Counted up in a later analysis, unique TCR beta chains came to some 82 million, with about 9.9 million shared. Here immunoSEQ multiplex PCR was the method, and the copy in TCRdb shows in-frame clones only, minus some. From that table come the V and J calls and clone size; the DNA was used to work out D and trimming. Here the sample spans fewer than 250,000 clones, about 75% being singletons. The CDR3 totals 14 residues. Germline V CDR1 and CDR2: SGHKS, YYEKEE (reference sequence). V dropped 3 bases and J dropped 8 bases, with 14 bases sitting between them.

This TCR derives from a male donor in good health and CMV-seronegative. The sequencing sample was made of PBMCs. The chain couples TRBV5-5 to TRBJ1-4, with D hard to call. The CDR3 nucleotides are TGTGCCAGCAGCTCCCTCGGACTGGGGGAAAAACTGTTTTTT. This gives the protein CASSSLGLGEKLFF.